Listed below are T cell receptor beta chains from one sample, sequenced in a study of T cell responses to AZD1222 COVID-19 vaccine. The protocol was immunoSEQ multiplex PCR, while the TCRdb copy is restricted to in-frame clones and leaves out a portion. The sample holds about 140,000 clones; approximately 90% are singletons and the top ten take roughly 2.8%. Sequenced material: peripheral blood, taken on day 0 of AZD1222 vaccination. The origin of the receptors is an adult in good health. Each CDR3 is given without its conserved first and last residue. A D gene is named only where the DNA matches it firmly.

V gene	J gene	D gene	CDR3 protein
TRBV6-2/TRBV6-3	TRBJ2-5	.	ASSYESMEETQY
TRBV3-1/TRBV3-2	TRBJ2-2	.	ASSRDTGELF
TRBV2	TRBJ2-2	.	ASSVLPGTPMRRELF
TRBV28	TRBJ2-5	.	ASSWTAETQY
TRBV2	TRBJ2-7	.	ASSEETGSYEQY
TRBV20-1	TRBJ1-1	.	SAPTDTEAF
TRBV7-9	TRBJ2-3	.	ASSLGLDTQY
TRBV9	TRBJ1-1	.	ASSVEGRTYTEAF
TRBV5-6	TRBJ1-1	.	ASAVQDEAF
TRBV7-2	TRBJ2-3	.	ASGLRGSADTQY
TRBV7-6	TRBJ2-6	.	ASSLTGSGANVLT
TRBV21-1	TRBJ2-5	.	ASSKYQETQY
TRBV4-1	TRBJ2-5	.	ASSGGLAWETQY
TRBV9	TRBJ1-2	TRBD1	ASSVEQGAYGYT
TRBV6-5	TRBJ2-5	TRBD2	ASSPPGLRQETQY
TRBV5-1	TRBJ2-1	TRBD1	ASSSTMDRAVQF
TRBV19	TRBJ2-1	TRBD2	ASSIGLAGVFWQF
TRBV5-5	TRBJ2-3	.	ASSVLSGGADTQY
TRBV7-8	TRBJ1-5	TRBD1	ASTPGEGAQPQH
TRBV7-9	TRBJ2-7	.	ASSSGATSPY
TRBV3-1/TRBV3-2	TRBJ1-2	.	ASSQEGRPSGYT
TRBV11-3	TRBJ2-1	.	ASSLRILYNEQF
TRBV7-2	TRBJ1-1	.	ASSTGQLQAF
TRBV5-1	TRBJ1-1	.	ASSPQGPEAF
TRBV19	TRBJ1-3	.	ASQLLSGNTIY
TRBV7-9	TRBJ2-3	TRBD2	ASSDHLAGGTDTQY
TRBV4-1	TRBJ1-5	.	ASSQDQGLEPQH
TRBV2	TRBJ2-7	TRBD1	ASSPGTGPYEQY
TRBV11-2	TRBJ2-7	.	ASSLLGYEQY
TRBV19	TRBJ1-2	.	ASSILGNGQNYGYT
TRBV29-1	TRBJ2-7	TRBD2	SLQSGSLGEQY
TRBV6-2/TRBV6-3	TRBJ1-5	.	ASSYSEQPQH
TRBV19	TRBJ1-5	.	ASSISGAGNQPQH
TRBV30	TRBJ1-4	.	AWSVRGEKLF
TRBV7-2	TRBJ2-4	TRBD2	ASSPRRSGGGRRNIQY
TRBV5-1	TRBJ2-7	TRBD1	ASSPGTGLYEQY
TRBV19	TRBJ1-2	.	ASSISGLYGYT
TRBV7-3	TRBJ1-1	.	ASSFAVNTEAF
TRBV19	TRBJ1-5	TRBD1	ASSMKGGNQPQH
TRBV19	TRBJ2-3	TRBD2	ASKERGGTSTDTQY
TRBV28	TRBJ2-3	.	ASSGTMPGTDTQY
TRBV19	TRBJ2-1	.	ASSIAGNEQF
TRBV2	TRBJ2-1	.	ASRDIRESSYNEQF